These 9 T cell receptor beta chains share one sample of origin, sequenced in a study of OX40 agonist ivuxolimab in advanced cancers. The method was immunoSEQ multiplex PCR; TCRdb's version includes in-frame clones alone and lacks a portion of them. The sample has fewer than 90,000 clones, approximately 85% seen once. The specimen was CD4+ or CD8+ T cells sorted from blood, collected in a trial of the OX40 agonist ivuxolimab. The source of these receptors is an adult with an advanced solid tumor such as melanoma, head and neck, liver or kidney cancer.

V gene TRBV5-1 combines with J gene TRBJ2-2; the D is unclear. Germline CDR1 SGHRS, CDR2 YFSETQ. The CDR3 covers 12 residues. V lost 0 bases and J lost 8, with 5 bases in between. The CDR3 here is CASSLAQGELFF. Written as DNA, the CDR3 is TGCGCCAGCAGCTTGGCCCAAGGGGAGCTGTTTTTT. The variable domain in full, completed from reference TRBV5-1 and TRBJ2-2, reads KAGVTQTPRYLIKTRGQQVTLSCSPISGHRSVSWYQQTPGQGLQFLFEYFSETQRNKGNFPGRFSGRQFSNSRSEMNVSTLELGDSALYLCASSLAQGELFFGEGSRLTVL.

CDR3 in amino acids: CASSLKPRFYEQYF. DNA of the CDR3: TGTGCCAGCAGCTTAAAGCCGAGATTCTACGAGCAGTACTTC. The chain is built from TRBV11-2 and TRBJ2-7; D is unclear. The CDR3 runs to 14 residues. The germline CDR1 and CDR2 sequences are SGHAT and FQNNGV. Trimming took 2 bases from V and 3 from J, leaving 11 bases between them.

The chain joins TRBV6-6 to TRBJ1-4; D unclear. Between the trimmed V and J ends, which lost 5 bases and 5 bases, there was a span of 12 bases. CDR1 is MNHNY and CDR2 is SVGAGI in the germline V gene (reference sequence). CDR3 size: 14 residues. For the CDR3, the DNA is TGTGCCAGCAGTCGCGTCTCCCACAATGAAAAACTGTTTTTT. Translated, it gives CASSRVSHNEKLFF.

The V call is TRBV15, the J call TRBJ1-2, with D possibly TRBD1 on 6 matching bases. Trimming removed 3 bases at V and 5 bases at J, with 7 bases between. The CDR3 length is 12 residues. Germline CDR1 reads LNHNV; CDR2 reads YYDKDF (reference sequence). The CDR3 DNA reads TGTGCCACCAGCAGCAGGGGATATGGCTACACCTTC. Amino acids: CATSSRGYGYTF.

J is TRBJ1-1 and V is TRBV11-1; unclear D gene. The germline gives CDR1 SGHAT, CDR2 FQDESV (reference sequence). The CDR3 contains 13 residues. V dropped 5 bases and J dropped 5 bases, with 12 bases sitting between them. CDR3 loop: CASSPDRRTEAFF. The CDR3 DNA sequence: TGTGCCAGCAGCCCTGACCGAAGGACTGAAGCTTTCTTT.

This clone was observed a handful of times. The chain uses TRBV19 and TRBJ1-1; no definite D call. CDR1 is LNHDA, CDR2 SQIVND, per germline (reference sequence). The CDR3 is 14 amino acids. Trimming stripped 4 bases from V and 0 bases from J, with 9 bases between. CDR3 bases: TGTGCCAGTAGTAACGGCAGGCTGAACACTGAAGCTTTCTTT. It yields the protein CASSNGRLNTEAFF.

The CDR3 here is CASSVLGGRGYTF. In DNA form, the CDR3 reads TGTGCCAGCAGCGTACTGGGGGGGCGAGGCTACACCTTC. V is TRBV9 and J is TRBJ1-2; perhaps TRBD1 as D (6 bases). This CDR3 spans 13 amino acids. V gave up 1 base and J gave up 8 bases, with 12 bases separating them. Germline CDR1 is SGDLS and CDR2 is YYNGEE.

The chain recombines TRBV7-3 with TRBJ2-3; 11 positions agree with TRBD2. The CDR3 spans 15 residues. After removal of 6 bases from V and 3 bases from J, the junction contained 5 bases not matched to a gene. Germline CDR1 SGHTA, CDR2 FQGTGA. This CDR3 reads CASRWGLAETDTQYF. In DNA form, the CDR3 reads TGTGCCAGCAGATGGGGACTAGCGGAGACAGATACGCAGTATTTT.

The genes are TRBV6-5 and TRBJ2-7; D is undetermined. The V end was cut by 5 bases, the J end by 2 bases, with 16 bases between. Germline CDR1 is MNHEY and CDR2 is SVGAGI. The CDR3 loop spans 15 amino acids. Here the CDR3 reads CASSARDPGAYEQYF. DNA of the CDR3: TGTGCCAGCAGTGCCCGAGATCCTGGAGCCTACGAGCAGTACTTC.